The 11 T cell receptor beta chains below were found in one sample sequenced in a study of blood T cell repertoires in COVID-19. This table comes from immunoSEQ multiplex PCR, and its TCRdb copy is limited to in-frame clones, with some not included. The sample holds roughly 85,000 clones, more than 80% seen once. Material for sequencing was peripheral blood. These receptors were collected from a man over 45 with active or convalescent COVID-19.

This clone was counted a single time. This chain links TRBV7-9 with TRBJ2-1; 9 nucleotides agree with TRBD1. The germline gives CDR1 SEHNR, CDR2 FQNEAQ (reference sequence). The CDR3 has 12 residues. V shed 5 bases and J 16 bases; nucleotides not matched to a gene: 9. For the CDR3, the DNA is TGTGCCAGCAGCCGCCCGGGGGACAGGGATTTCTTC. This translates into CASSRPGDRDFF.

V and J are TRBV24-1 and TRBJ1-4; 8 bases are shared with TRBD1. This CDR3 has 17 amino acids. The ends lost 2 bases at V and 3 bases at J; junction bases unmatched: 7. Germline assignment: CDR1 KGHDR and CDR2 SFDVKD. CDR3 DNA: TGTGCCACCAGTGATTCGGGCAGGGGGCGACCTAATGAAAAACTGTTTTTT. Translated: CATSDSGRGRPNEKLFF.

This clone was counted only a few times. The V call is TRBV11-2, the J call TRBJ2-1; 9 bases are a match to TRBD2. The CDR3 is 18 amino acids. V was clipped by 2 bases and J by 5 bases; unmatched bases: 13. The germline CDR1 and CDR2 sequences are SGHAT and FQNNGV. The CDR3 bases are TGTGCCAGCAGCTTAAATTTTCGCGGGAGGGTTACACACAATGAGCAGTTCTTC. It encodes CASSLNFRGRVTHNEQFF. The variable domain in full, completed from reference TRBV11-2 and TRBJ2-1, reads EAGVAQSPRYKIIEKRQSVAFWCNPISGHATLYWYQQILGQGPKLLIQFQNNGVVDDSQLPKDRFSAERLKGVDSTLKIQPAKLEDSAVYLCASSLNFRGRVTHNEQFFGPGTRLTVL.

The chain combines TRBV19 with TRBJ1-1; 9 bases fit TRBD1. The V segment lost 1 base and the J segment 8 bases; nucleotides outside the gene matches: 5. This CDR3 has 14 amino acids. The germline V gene encodes CDR1 LNHDA and CDR2 SQIVND (reference sequence). CDR3 nucleotides: TGTGCCAGTAGTATAGCCCGACAGGGGGAAGAAGCTTTCTTT. Amino acid sequence: CASSIARQGEEAFF.

This clone was observed a handful of times. CDR3 protein: CASSPSGLNTEAFF. CDR3 in DNA: TGTGCCAGCAGCCCGTCAGGGCTGAACACTGAAGCTTTCTTT. This chain connects TRBV7-6 to TRBJ1-1; D might be TRBD1 (5 bases). The germline V and J ends were trimmed by 5 bases and 0 bases, with 10 bases remaining between them. From germline, CDR1 is SGHVS and CDR2 FNYEAQ. There are 14 residues in the CDR3.

The V gene is TRBV28, the J gene TRBJ1-3, with 7 bases aligning to TRBD1. CDR1 and CDR2 from the germline V gene are MDHEN and SYDVKM. Losses at the gene ends were 7 bases for V and 5 bases for J; bases not matched to a gene: 8. CDR3 length equals 14 residues. The CDR3 coding sequence is TGTGCCAGCATGAAGACAGGGCCCCGAAACACCATATATTTT. Translation: CASMKTGPRNTIYF.

In this sample, this clone turned up once. This chain links TRBV24-1 with TRBJ1-2; a possible D gene is TRBD1 (6 bases). Trimming shortened V by 4 bases and J by 7 bases, and 15 bases separated the two germline ends. This CDR3 contains 14 residues. Looked up from germline, CDR1 is KGHDR and CDR2 is SFDVKD. The CDR3 region is CATSEGRGSLGYTF. The CDR3 DNA reads as TGTGCCACCAGTGAGGGCAGGGGCAGTCTTGGCTACACCTTC.

The V gene is TRBV19, the J gene TRBJ2-7; tentatively, D is TRBD2 (5 bases). The V and J ends lost 3 bases and 4 bases respectively, with 16 bases between them. Per the germline V gene, CDR1 is LNHDA and CDR2 is SQIVND (reference sequence). The CDR3 sequence is 15 residues long. CDR3: CASSIGRGGPYEQYF. The CDR3 DNA is TGTGCCAGTAGTATTGGGAGAGGTGGTCCTTACGAGCAGTACTTC.

The chain has TRBV28 and TRBJ1-2; TRBD1 matches at 8 bases. Germline-derived CDR1 and CDR2 are MDHEN and SYDVKM. The CDR3 spans 13 residues. The V and J ends lost 7 bases and 8 bases, in that order; junction bases with no gene match: 9. CDR3: CASTGDRLRGYTF. DNA of the CDR3: TGTGCCAGCACTGGGGACAGGTTAAGGGGCTACACCTTC.

The rearrangement links TRBV12-1 to TRBJ2-1; the tabulated D call, TRBD2, remains unverified against the DNA. TRBV12-1 is a known pseudogene. This CDR3 is 15 amino acids long. In nucleotides, the CDR3 is TGTGCCAGCAGCGTACCGGGACTCAACTACAATGAGCAGTTCTTC. This sequence encodes CASSVPGLNYNEQFF.

The chain joins TRBV5-1 to TRBJ1-1; D is perhaps TRBD1 (6 bases). Germline V gene data show CDR1 as SGHRS and CDR2 as YFSETQ. The CDR3 has 13 residues. V was cut by 4 bases and J by 4 bases, with 11 bases left in between. The CDR3 DNA reads TGCGCCAGCAGCCCCGGACAGACCACTGAAGCTTTCTTT. It specifies CASSPGQTTEAFF.